This T cell receptor beta chain came from a study of spatial heterogeneity in lung cancer. This clonotype was seen many times. Via MiXCR, TCRdb re-called the 5' RACE reads, giving one row per CDR3 protein. The top ten clones hold around a tenth of a sample with just under 40,000 distinct CDR3 sequences, about 6% of them seen once. The time point was: sample taken at primary tumor resection. Whole RNA obtained from tumor, nontumor lung or frozen PBMC underwent sequencing without sorting. Germline loops: CDR1 MNHNY, CDR2 SVGAGI (reference sequence). Trimming removed 7 bases at V and 8 bases at J, with 15 bases between. CDR3 length: 13 residues.

The specimen comprised PBMCs, sampled at surgery. The V gene is TRBV6-6, the J gene TRBJ2-4; tentative D call: TRBD1 (6 bases). The TCR originated in a male donor with early-stage non-small cell lung cancer. The CDR3 DNA reads TGTGCCAGCACCTATAGACAGGAGGACATTCAGTACTTC. Encoded protein: CASTYRQEDIQYF.